The clone carrying this T cell receptor beta chain was observed at least ten times. Its target is unknown. This sample is drawn from a study of human T cells and chemical hapten exposure. Whole-study results and caveats: Alopecia in the donors means their immune response may deviate from healthy people's. DPC sensitization left the count of TCRs above 1 in 1000 unchanged. Expanded TCRs were compared with controls, and the expanded TCRs formed significantly more large CDR3 similarity clusters.

TCRdb redid the calling of the RACE reads with MiXCR, one entry per CDR3 protein. The sample carries about 250,000 distinct CDR3 sequences, around 7.3% recorded once. Time point reported: pre-sensitization, week 0. Treatment described: therapeutic diphenylcyclopropenone sensitization with weekly scalp DPC. Blood collection took place prior to placing each patch test. The CDR3 loop spans 15 amino acids. V shed 5 bases and J shed 0 bases, with 8 bases lying between them. Germline V gene lookup returns CDR1 MDHEN and CDR2 SYDVKM. The specimen comprised whole blood, sampled in connection with sensitization to the hapten diphenylcyclopropenone (DPC). The chain links TRBV28 to TRBJ2-6, with D hard to call. The receptor's source is a man aged 18 to 30 with alopecia areata. Some clones in this sample may be carry-over from other donors' samples. CDR3 amino acids: CASSLSDSGANVLTF. Written as DNA, the CDR3 is TGTGCCAGCAGTCTCTCAGACTCTGGGGCCAACGTCCTGACTTTC.